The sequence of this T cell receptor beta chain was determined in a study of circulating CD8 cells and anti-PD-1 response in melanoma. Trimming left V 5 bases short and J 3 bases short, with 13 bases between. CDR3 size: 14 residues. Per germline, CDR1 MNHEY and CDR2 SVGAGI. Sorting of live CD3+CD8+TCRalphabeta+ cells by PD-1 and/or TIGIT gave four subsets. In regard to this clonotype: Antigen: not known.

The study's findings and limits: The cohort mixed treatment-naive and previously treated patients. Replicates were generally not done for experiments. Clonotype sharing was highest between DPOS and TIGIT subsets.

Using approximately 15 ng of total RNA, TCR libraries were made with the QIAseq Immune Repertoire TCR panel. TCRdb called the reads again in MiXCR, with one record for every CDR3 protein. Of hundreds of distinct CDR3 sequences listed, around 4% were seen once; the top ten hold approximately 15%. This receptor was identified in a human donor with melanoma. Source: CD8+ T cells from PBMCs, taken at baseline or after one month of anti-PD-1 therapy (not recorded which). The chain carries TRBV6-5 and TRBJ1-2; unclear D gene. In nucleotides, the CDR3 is TGTGCCAGCAGTCCACACGGCGTCTACTATGGCTACACCTTC. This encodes CASSPHGVYYGYTF.